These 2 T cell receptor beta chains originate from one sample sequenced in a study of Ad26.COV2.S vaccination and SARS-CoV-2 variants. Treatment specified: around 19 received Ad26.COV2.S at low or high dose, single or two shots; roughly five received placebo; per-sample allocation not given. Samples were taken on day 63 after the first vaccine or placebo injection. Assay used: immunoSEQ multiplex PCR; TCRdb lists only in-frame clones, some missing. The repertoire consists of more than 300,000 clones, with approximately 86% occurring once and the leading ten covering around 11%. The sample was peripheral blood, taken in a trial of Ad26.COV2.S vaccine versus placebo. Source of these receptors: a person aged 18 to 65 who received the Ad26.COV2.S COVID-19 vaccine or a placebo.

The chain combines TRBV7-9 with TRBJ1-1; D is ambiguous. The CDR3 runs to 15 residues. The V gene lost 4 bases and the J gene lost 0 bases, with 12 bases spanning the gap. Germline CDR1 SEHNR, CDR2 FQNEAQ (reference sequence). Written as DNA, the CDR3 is TGTGCCAGCAGCTATCCCGGAGGCGTGAACACTGAAGCTTTCTTT. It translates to CASSYPGGVNTEAFF. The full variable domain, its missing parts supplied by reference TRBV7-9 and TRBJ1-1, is DTGVSQNPRHKITKRGQNVTFRCDPISEHNRLYWYRQTLGQGPEFLTYFQNEAQLEKSRLLSDRFSAERPKGSFSTLEIQRTEQGDSAMYLCASSYPGGVNTEAFFGQGTRLTVV.

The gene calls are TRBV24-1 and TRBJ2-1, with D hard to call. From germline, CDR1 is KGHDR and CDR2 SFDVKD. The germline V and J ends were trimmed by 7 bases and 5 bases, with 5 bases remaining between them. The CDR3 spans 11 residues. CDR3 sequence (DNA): TGTGCCACCAGGTCCCACAATGAGCAGTTCTTC. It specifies CATRSHNEQFF.